The clone carrying this T cell receptor beta chain has a count of ten or more. Its antigen is unknown. V shed 3 bases, J shed 1 base, and the junction held 12 bases outside the gene matches. CDR3 length: 18 residues. From germline, CDR1 is SEHNR and CDR2 FQNEAQ (reference sequence). Expressed TCRB transcripts got sequenced, as all isolated RNA was reverse transcribed. Approximately 3.4 million reads, on average, came from each naive, central memory and regulatory T cell sample. Assay: immunoSEQ multiplex PCR; the TCRdb copy retains only in-frame clones and omits some. The sample shows roughly 350,000 clones, 9.6% of them seen only once. This specimen comes from a study of beta chain features in type 1 diabetes. Findings and caveats of the study: Shorter templates may be favored by PCR, equally so in patients and controls. Researchers cautioned that cDNA sequencing could over-represent cells with high TCR expression. Moderate but significant shortening of TCRB CDR3s was recorded in all four CD4+ subsets from Type 1 diabetes patients. Researchers reported that naive, central memory and Treg TCRB repertoires appeared more similar in patients than in healthy donors.

Sequenced sample: central memory CD4+ T cells from blood. The gene calls are TRBV7-9 and TRBJ2-3; 8 nucleotides match TRBD1. The sequence was obtained from a man aged 25 to 40 with type 1 diabetes. CDR3 nucleotide sequence: TGTGCCAGCAGCTTGGGGCAGGGGGCGCGACTAGGCACAGATACGCAGTATTTT. Translating it yields CASSLGQGARLGTDTQYF.